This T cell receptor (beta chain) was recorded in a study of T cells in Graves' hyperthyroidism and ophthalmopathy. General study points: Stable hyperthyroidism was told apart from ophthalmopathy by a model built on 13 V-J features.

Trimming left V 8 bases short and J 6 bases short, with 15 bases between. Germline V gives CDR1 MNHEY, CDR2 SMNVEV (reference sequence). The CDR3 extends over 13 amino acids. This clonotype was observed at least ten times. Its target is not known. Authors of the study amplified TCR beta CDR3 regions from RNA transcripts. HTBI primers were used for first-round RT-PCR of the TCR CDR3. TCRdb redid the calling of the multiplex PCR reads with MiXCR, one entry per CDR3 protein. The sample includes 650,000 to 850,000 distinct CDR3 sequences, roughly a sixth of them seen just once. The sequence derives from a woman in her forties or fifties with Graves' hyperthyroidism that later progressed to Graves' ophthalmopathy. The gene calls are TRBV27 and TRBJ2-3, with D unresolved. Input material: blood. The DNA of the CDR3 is TGTGCCAGCTCCCCCGCCCGATTGGATACGCAGTATTTT. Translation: CASSPARLDTQYF.